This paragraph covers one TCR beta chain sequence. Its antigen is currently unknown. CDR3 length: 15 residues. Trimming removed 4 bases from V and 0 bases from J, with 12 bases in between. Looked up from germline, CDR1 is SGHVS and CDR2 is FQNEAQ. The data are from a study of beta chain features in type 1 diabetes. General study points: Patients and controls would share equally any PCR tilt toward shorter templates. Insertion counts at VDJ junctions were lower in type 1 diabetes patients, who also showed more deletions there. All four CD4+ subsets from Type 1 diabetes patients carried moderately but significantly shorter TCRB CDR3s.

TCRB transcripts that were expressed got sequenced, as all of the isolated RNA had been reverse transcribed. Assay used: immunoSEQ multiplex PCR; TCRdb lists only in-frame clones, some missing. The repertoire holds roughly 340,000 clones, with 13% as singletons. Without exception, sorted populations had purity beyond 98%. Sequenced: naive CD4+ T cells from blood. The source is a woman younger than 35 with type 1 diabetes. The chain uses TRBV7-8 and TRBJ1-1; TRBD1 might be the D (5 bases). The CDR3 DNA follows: TGTGCCAGCAGCTCAACGACAGTTATGAACACTGAAGCTTTCTTT. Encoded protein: CASSSTTVMNTEAFF.